This TCR beta chain came from a study of CXCR3-negative and CXCR3-positive naive CD8 T cells. Remarks on this clonotype: Its antigen is unidentified.

Looked up from germline, CDR1 is SEHNR and CDR2 is FQNEAQ (reference sequence). This CDR3 contains 17 residues. Study outcomes and limitations: When CXCR3-positive naive cells were set against CXCR3-negative naive cells, the former had more hydrophobic TRB CDR3s.

Through 5' RACE with UMI labels, the TRB cDNA libraries were prepared. TCRdb reprocessed the 5' RACE reads, keeping one entry per CDR3 protein, no DNA. This repertoire includes about 63,000 distinct CDR3 sequences. This chain uses TRBV7-9 with TRBJ2-1. The source material was naive CXCR3+ CD8+ T cells from blood. Subset meaning: CD45RO-CCR7+CD27+CD95- naive CD8+ T cells expressing CXCR3 (TNR3+). This clonotype was sampled from a human donor in good health. Some clones in this sample may be carry-over from other donors' samples. This CDR3 is CASSTIDNPTTYNEQFF.